This T cell receptor beta chain was identified during a study of CD8+ T cells in alopecia areata. Study findings and constraints: Sequencing of scalp samples also includes resident alphabeta T cells from normal skin.

Germline V gene lookup returns CDR1 GTSNPN and CDR2 SVGIG (reference sequence). Trimming cost V 1 base and J 5 bases, with 17 bases left between them. The CDR3 has 15 amino acids. This clone was observed a handful of times. Its antigen is undetermined. Sequencing relied on a cDNA template that was reverse transcribed from extracted RNA. Only in-frame clones appear in the TCRdb table, and some are missing; sequencing was by immunoSEQ multiplex PCR. This table has over 90,000 clones, around 50% appearing once. Material: CD4+ T cells sorted from blood. The TCR sequence derives from a human donor in good health. V gene TRBV30 combines with J gene TRBJ1-1, with D unclear. The CDR3 sequence is CAWSAYDSGRTEAFF. The DNA of the CDR3 is TGTGCCTGGAGTGCGTACGACTCGGGTAGGACTGAAGCTTTCTTT. The full variable domain, in which reference TRBV30 and TRBJ1-1 provide the parts outside the CDR3, is SQTIHQWPATLVQPVGSPLSLECTVEGTSNPNLYWYRQAAGRGLQLLFYSVGIGQISSEVPQNLSASRPQDRQFILSSKKLLLSDSGFYLCAWSAYDSGRTEAFFGQGTRLTVV.